Following are 4 T cell receptor beta chains from one sample sequenced in a study of beta chain features in type 1 diabetes. TCRB transcripts that were expressed got sequenced, as all of the isolated RNA had been reverse transcribed. Some clones are missing from TCRdb's copy, which holds only in-frame ones; the method was immunoSEQ multiplex PCR. The table shows about 140,000 clones, with roughly 7.2% occurring only once. Material for sequencing was central memory CD4+ T cells from blood. The origin of the receptors is a woman aged 30 to 39 in good health.

The rearrangement joins TRBV5-1 to TRBJ2-7; 8 bases are a match to TRBD1. The CDR3 consists of 18 residues. Per the germline V gene, CDR1 is SGHRS and CDR2 is YFSETQ. With V trimmed by 0 bases and J by 7 bases, 18 bases remained unmatched. The CDR3 spells CASSLGFGQGGSSGEQYF. The CDR3 region has the DNA TGCGCCAGCAGCTTGGGCTTCGGACAGGGAGGATCGTCGGGAGAGCAGTACTTC.

The chain links TRBV18 to TRBJ1-1, with TRBD1 matching 7 bases. Germline V gene data show CDR1 as KGHSH and CDR2 as LQKENI. J lost 6 bases, V lost 3 bases, and 7 bases had no gene match. The CDR3 sequence is 14 residues long. CDR3 sequence: CASSPSNQGAEAFF. CDR3 bases: TGTGCCAGCTCACCCTCAAATCAGGGGGCTGAAGCTTTCTTT. Based on the CDR3 plus reference TRBV18 and TRBJ1-1, the full variable domain is NAGVMQNPRHLVRRRGQEARLRCSPMKGHSHVYWYRQLPEEGLKFMVYLQKENIIDESGMPKERFSAEFPKEGPSILRIQQVVRGDSAAYFCASSPSNQGAEAFFGQGTRLTVV.

This rearrangement joins TRBV5-6 to TRBJ2-7; 9 nucleotides match TRBD2. Germline V CDR1 and CDR2: SGHDT, YYEEEE. With 4 bases clipped from V and 8 bases from J, the junction kept 7 bases outside the gene matches. CDR3 length: 13 residues. The CDR3 region is CASSLRAGGQQYF. The DNA of the CDR3 is TGTGCCAGCAGCCTCAGGGCGGGGGGGCAGCAGTACTTC.

In this sample, this clone turned up many times. The J gene is TRBJ2-7, the V gene TRBV18; 10 bases map to TRBD2. The CDR3 contains 14 residues. V lost 3 bases to trimming and J lost 4 bases; unmatched junction nucleotides: 3. Germline V gene sequence: CDR1 KGHSH, CDR2 LQKENI. The CDR3 coding sequence is TGTGCCAGCTCACCTCCTAGCGGGAGATACGAGCAGTACTTC. This sequence encodes CASSPPSGRYEQYF.